This T cell receptor beta chain was recovered during a study of cytomegalovirus exposure and HLA in healthy donors. Turning to the study itself: About 85 million unique TCRs from HLA-typed donors were held in an early release of data. Of over 350 genotyped donors, 80% to 85% grouped in the Caucasian-associated ancestry cluster. Study results and limitations: Later, an analysis showed that TCR beta chains associated with HLA were more clonally expanded than others that were equally common. Sequencing likely generated an artifact that appeared as a cluster of highly shared sequence variants.

Note on this clone: The target antigen is unknown.

The CDR3 length is 14 residues. Trimming shortened V by 3 bases and J by 14 bases, and 20 bases separated the two germline ends. From germline, CDR1 is SEHNR and CDR2 FQNEAQ (reference sequence). With 60 Vbeta and 13 Jbeta primers, the PCR was carried out. The method was immunoSEQ multiplex PCR; TCRdb's version includes in-frame clones alone and lacks a portion of them. The sample has about 220,000 clones, less than 85% seen once; the top ten hold approximately 0.6%. The TCR originated in a man aged 18 to 29 in good health and CMV-seronegative. Sequencing was performed on PBMCs. This sequence joins TRBV7-9 and TRBJ2-1; weak D call: TRBD2 (6 bases). The CDR3 DNA reads TGTGCCAGCAGCTTTGGGCAAGTCGCCGGGAGCGAGTTCTTC. It is translated as CASSFGQVAGSEFF.